This paragraph covers one T cell receptor beta chain sequence. Its cognate antigen is unknown. The sample belongs to a study of CD8 T cells in Susac syndrome. Random hexamers were used to reverse transcribe an amount of about 0.45 to 1 ug RNA. TCRdb recomputed calls from the immunoSEQ multiplex PCR reads with MiXCR, one row per CDR3 protein. The top ten clones hold approximately 0.09% of a sample with roughly 200,000 distinct CDR3 sequences, more than 85% of them seen once. Study observations and caveats: The CD4+ T cell repertoires of Susac syndrome were found to show no clonal expansion.

V was pared by 4 bases and J by 4 bases, with 14 bases between. Germline CDR1 reads SGHDN; CDR2 reads FVKESK. The CDR3 extends over 14 amino acids. The source material was CD4+ T cells from PBMCs. The clonotype was recovered from a human donor with Susac syndrome. This sequence joins TRBV14 and TRBJ2-7; D remains unclear. The CDR3 sequence: CASSPGGGLYEQYF. CDR3 bases: TGTGCCAGCAGCCCGGGCGGTGGCCTTTACGAGCAGTACTTC.